The next 20 T cell receptor beta chains were all read from a single sample in a study of graft-versus-host responses after intestinal transplantation. Each mixed lymphocyte reaction held 200,000 CFSE-labeled responders and 200,000 irradiated violet-dye-labeled stimulators. This table comes from immunoSEQ multiplex PCR, and its TCRdb copy is limited to in-frame clones, with some not included. In the table there are some 13,000 clones, around a third of which are singletons. The sequencing used alloreactive CD8+ T cells from a mixed lymphocyte reaction culture, collected before intestinal transplant. Indicated subset: CFSE-low proliferating T cells sorted from approximately 6-day pre-transplant mixed lymphocyte reaction (GvH or HvG direction). These receptors were collected from a human patient who received an intestinal transplant.

This clone turned up a few times. This chain uses TRBV5-4 with TRBJ1-2, with unresolved D. Trimming left V 4 bases short and J 5 bases short, with 12 bases between. Germline loops: CDR1 SGHNT, CDR2 YYREEE (reference sequence). CDR3 length: 13 residues. DNA of the CDR3: TGTGCCAGCAGCCGTTACGGGATATATGGCTACACCTTC. Translating gives CASSRYGIYGYTF.

This clone was found once. V is TRBV14 and J is TRBJ1-1, with 8 bases lining up with TRBD1. The CDR3 runs to 14 residues. J was trimmed by 0 bases and V by 4 bases; bases with no gene match: 1. CDR1 and CDR2 (germline): SGHDN, FVKESK. The CDR3 sequence is CASSLDRVNTEAFF. The CDR3 nucleotides are TGTGCCAGCAGCCTGGACAGGGTGAACACTGAAGCTTTCTTT. The full variable domain, completed using reference TRBV14 and TRBJ1-1, is EAGVTQFPSHSVIEKGQTVTLRCDPISGHDNLYWYRRVMGKEIKFLLHFVKESKQDESGMPNNRFLAERTGGTYSTLKVQPAELEDSGVYFCASSLDRVNTEAFFGQGTRLTVV.

This clone is medium-sized. This rearrangement joins TRBV5-6 to TRBJ1-2; TRBD1 might be the D (5 bases). The CDR3 is 15 amino acids. Germline V gives CDR1 SGHDT, CDR2 YYEEEE. Trimming removed 0 bases from V and 0 bases from J, with 9 bases in between. The CDR3 region has the DNA TGTGCCAGCAGCTTGGTGGCAGGGCCTAACTATGGCTACACCTTC. Translating gives CASSLVAGPNYGYTF.

V and J are TRBV11-3 and TRBJ1-1, with D possibly TRBD1 on 6 matching bases. The CDR3 has 14 residues. V lost 6 bases and J lost 0, with 11 bases in between. Germline-derived CDR1 and CDR2 are SGHNT and YENEEA. CDR3 protein: CASSPGVVNTEAFF. CDR3 nucleotides: TGTGCCAGCAGTCCAGGGGTTGTGAACACTGAAGCTTTCTTT.

This chain connects TRBV7-9 to TRBJ2-7, with D perhaps TRBD1 or TRBD2 (6 bases each). Deletions cut 3 bases from V and 2 bases from J, with 14 bases between. The CDR3 extends over 15 amino acids. Looked up from germline, CDR1 is SEHNR and CDR2 is FQNEAQ (reference sequence). The CDR3 bases are TGTGCCAGCAGCTTCGGAGGGGGAGGCCCCTACGAGCAGTACTTC. It encodes CASSFGGGGPYEQYF.

The J gene is TRBJ2-3, the V gene TRBV7-2; D is ambiguous. Germline V gene sequence: CDR1 SGHTA, CDR2 FQGNSA. V was cut by 1 base and J by 4 bases, with 12 bases left in between. The CDR3 covers 15 residues. The CDR3 region has the DNA TGTGCCAGCAGCTTAGAACTCTCCCAGGCAGATACGCAGTATTTT. Amino acids: CASSLELSQADTQYF.

This clone was seen only a few times. The CDR3 nucleotides are TGTGCCAGCAGCACCCTAGGTTCACCCCTCCACTTT. Translating gives CASSTLGSPLHF. V is TRBV6-1 and J is TRBJ1-6; no clear D. V lost 6 bases and J 9 bases, leaving 9 bases between the germline ends. This CDR3 comprises 12 residues. In germline, CDR1 is MNHNS, CDR2 SASEGT.

CDR3 sequence (DNA): TGTGCCAGCAGCCAGAGGGGGGGAGGGGGCCTGTACCAAGAGACCCAGTACTTC. Protein: CASSQRGGGGLYQETQYF. V usage is TRBV9 and J usage is TRBJ2-5; either TRBD1 or TRBD2 may supply D (7 bases each). Germline assignment: CDR1 SGDLS and CDR2 YYNGEE. Between the trimmed V and J ends, which lost 4 bases and 0 bases, there was a span of 22 bases. CDR3 length: 18 residues.

The chain has TRBV5-4 and TRBJ1-1, with D unresolved. The CDR3 loop spans 12 amino acids. In germline, CDR1 is SGHNT, CDR2 YYREEE (reference sequence). V shed 0 bases and J shed 4 bases, with 4 bases lying between them. The CDR3 region has the DNA TGTGCCAGCAGCTTGGTTGGCACTGAAGCTTTCTTT. It translates to CASSLVGTEAFF.

The rearrangement joins TRBV4-1 to TRBJ1-1, with D uncertain. From germline, CDR1 is MGHRA and CDR2 YSYEKL. Trimming cost V 1 base and J 2 bases, with 2 bases left between them. The CDR3 spans 12 residues. The CDR3 is CASSQVNTEAFF. Written as DNA, the CDR3 is TGCGCCAGCAGCCAAGTAAACACTGAAGCTTTCTTT.

This clone was observed a few times. This sequence joins TRBV5-1 and TRBJ1-2; no firm D call. Deletions cut 0 bases from V and 4 bases from J, with 7 bases between. The CDR3 covers 13 residues. In germline, CDR1 is SGHRS, CDR2 YFSETQ. CDR3 in amino acids: CASSLAGGYGYTF. CDR3 nucleotides: TGCGCCAGCAGCTTGGCCGGTGGCTATGGCTACACCTTC.

The chain links TRBV15 to TRBJ1-2; weak D call: TRBD1 (6 bases). CDR1 and CDR2 (germline): LNHNV, YYDKDF (reference sequence). V lost 0 bases to trimming and J lost 9 bases, with 17 bases between them. This CDR3 has 15 amino acids. This chain's CDR3 is CATSRDLGQGMSYTF. CDR3 bases: TGTGCCACCAGCAGAGATCTCGGTCAGGGGATGAGCTACACCTTC.

This chain links TRBV6-1 with TRBJ1-1, with D perhaps matching TRBD1 (5 bases). The CDR3 extends over 15 amino acids. V lost 1 base and J lost 1, with 10 bases in between. Germline CDR1 reads MNHNS; CDR2 reads SASEGT. The CDR3 region has the DNA TGTGCCAGCAGTGAAGAGGGGTTTGCGAACACTGAAGCTTTCTTT. Its protein is CASSEEGFANTEAFF.

The chain employs TRBV7-9 and TRBJ1-4; weak D call: TRBD1 (6 bases). Trimming removed 5 bases at V and 4 bases at J, with 14 bases between. Germline values: CDR1 SEHNR, CDR2 FQNEAQ (reference sequence). This CDR3 spans 15 amino acids. CDR3 loop: CASSERGAGNEKLFF. DNA for the CDR3: TGTGCCAGCAGCGAGCGGGGGGCGGGTAATGAAAAACTGTTTTTT. Variable domain in full (rest from reference TRBV7-9 and TRBJ1-4): DTGVSQNPRHKITKRGQNVTFRCDPISEHNRLYWYRQTLGQGPEFLTYFQNEAQLEKSRLLSDRFSAERPKGSFSTLEIQRTEQGDSAMYLCASSERGAGNEKLFFGSGTQLSVL.

This clone was counted a few times. The J gene is TRBJ2-3, the V gene TRBV7-6; tentatively, D is TRBD2 (6 bases). The germline V gene encodes CDR1 SGHVS and CDR2 FNYEAQ. Trimming took off 0 bases at V and 4 bases at J, with 8 bases between the two ends. This CDR3 is 14 amino acids long. CDR3 loop: CASSLAGTADTQYF. CDR3 bases: TGTGCCAGCAGCTTAGCGGGGACTGCAGATACGCAGTATTTT. Based on the CDR3 plus reference TRBV7-6 and TRBJ2-3, the full variable domain is GAGVSQSPRYKVTKRGQDVALRCDPISGHVSLYWYRQALGQGPEFLTYFNYEAQQDKSGLPNDRFSAERPEGSISTLTIQRTEQRDSAMYRCASSLAGTADTQYFGPGTRLTVL.

This chain links TRBV6-1 with TRBJ1-6; no reliable D call. Trimming removed 6 bases at V and 7 bases at J, with 7 bases between. CDR3 size: 12 residues. CDR1 MNHNS and CDR2 SASEGT come from the germline V gene. CDR3 region: CASSQFNSPLHF. CDR3 in DNA: TGTGCCAGCAGCCAGTTCAATTCACCCCTCCACTTT.

This clone was recorded once. This chain joins TRBV19 and TRBJ1-1; unclear D gene. This CDR3 region has 14 residues. V was cut by 7 bases and J by 8 bases, with 20 bases left in between. Germline CDR1 is LNHDA and CDR2 is SQIVND (reference sequence). The CDR3 reads CASIDTRVDTEAFF. The CDR3 nucleotides read TGTGCCAGTATTGATACGAGGGTGGATACCGAAGCTTTCTTT. Full variable domain (remainder filled in from reference TRBV19 and TRBJ1-1): DGGITQSPKYLFRKEGQNVTLSCEQNLNHDAMYWYRQDPGQGLRLIYYSQIVNDFQKGDIAEGYSVSREKKESFPLTVTSAQKNPTAFYLCASIDTRVDTEAFFGQGTRLTVV.

The table lists this clone with a count of one. The rearrangement uses TRBV29-1 and TRBJ2-1; 10 nucleotides match TRBD2. The CDR3 totals 16 residues. Losses at the gene ends were 2 bases for V and 8 bases for J; bases not matched to a gene: 12. Germline CDR1 SQVTM, CDR2 ANQGSEA. The DNA for the CDR3 is TGCAGCGTTGAACTCTATCTAGCGGGGGATAATTATGAGCAGTTCTTC. Protein sequence: CSVELYLAGDNYEQFF.

V is TRBV12-5 and J is TRBJ2-1; D is unclear. The CDR3 covers 13 residues. V lost 6 bases and J lost 3, with 9 bases in between. The V gene's germline CDR1 is LGHNT and CDR2 FRNRAP. The CDR3 nucleotides read TGTGCTAGTGGGGGCTACAACTACAATGAGCAGTTCTTC. Its protein is CASGGYNYNEQFF.

The rearrangement uses TRBV30 and TRBJ2-1; 16 positions match TRBD2. Germline loops: CDR1 GTSNPN, CDR2 SVGIG (reference sequence). V lost 0 bases, J lost 6 bases, and 5 bases stayed unmatched. The CDR3 has 17 residues. The CDR3 here is CAWSVPGLAGGPNEQFF. CDR3 sequence (DNA): TGTGCCTGGAGTGTTCCGGGACTAGCGGGGGGGCCCAATGAGCAGTTCTTC.